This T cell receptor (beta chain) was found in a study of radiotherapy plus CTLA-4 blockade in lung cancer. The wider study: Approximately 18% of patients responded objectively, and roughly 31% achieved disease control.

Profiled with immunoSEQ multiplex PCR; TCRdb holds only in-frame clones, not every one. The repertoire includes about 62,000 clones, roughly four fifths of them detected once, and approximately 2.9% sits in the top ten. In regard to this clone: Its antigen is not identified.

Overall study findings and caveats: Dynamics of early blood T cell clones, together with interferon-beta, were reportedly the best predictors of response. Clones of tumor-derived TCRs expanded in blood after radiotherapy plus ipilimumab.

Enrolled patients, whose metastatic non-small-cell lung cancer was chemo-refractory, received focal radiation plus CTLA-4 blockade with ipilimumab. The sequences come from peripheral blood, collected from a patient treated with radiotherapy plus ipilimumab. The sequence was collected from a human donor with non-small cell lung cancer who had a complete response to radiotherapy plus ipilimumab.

CDR3 nucleotides: TGTGCCAGTAGTTCCCTGACTCCCTCTGGGGCCAACGTCCTGACTTTC. The encoded protein is CASSSLTPSGANVLTF. The chain has TRBV19 and TRBJ2-6; D ambiguous. Trimming pared 5 bases from V and 0 bases from J, leaving 11 bases between. The CDR3 consists of 16 residues. Looked up from germline, CDR1 is LNHDA and CDR2 is SQIVND (reference sequence).